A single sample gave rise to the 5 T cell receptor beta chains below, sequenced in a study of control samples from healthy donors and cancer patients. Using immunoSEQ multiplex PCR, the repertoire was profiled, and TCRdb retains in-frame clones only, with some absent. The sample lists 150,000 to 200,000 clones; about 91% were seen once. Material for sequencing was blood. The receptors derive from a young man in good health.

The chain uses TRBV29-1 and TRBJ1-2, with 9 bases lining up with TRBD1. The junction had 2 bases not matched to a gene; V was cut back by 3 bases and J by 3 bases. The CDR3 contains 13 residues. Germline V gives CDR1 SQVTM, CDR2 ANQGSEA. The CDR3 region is CSVETGGDYGYTF. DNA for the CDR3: TGCAGCGTTGAGACAGGGGGAGACTATGGCTACACCTTC.

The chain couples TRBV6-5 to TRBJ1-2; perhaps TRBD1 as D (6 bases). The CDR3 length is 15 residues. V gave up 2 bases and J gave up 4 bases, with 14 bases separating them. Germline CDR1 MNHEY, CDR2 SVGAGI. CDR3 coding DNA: TGTGCCAGCAGTTACGAACAGGGAAAGGGCTATGGCTACACCTTC. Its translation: CASSYEQGKGYGYTF.

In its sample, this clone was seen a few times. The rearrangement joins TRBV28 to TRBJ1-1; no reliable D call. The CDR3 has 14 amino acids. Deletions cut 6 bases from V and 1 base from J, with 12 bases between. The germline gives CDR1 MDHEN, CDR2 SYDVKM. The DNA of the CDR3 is TGTGCCAGCAGCTCTGGTCCCGGGAACACTGAAGCTTTCTTT. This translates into CASSSGPGNTEAFF.

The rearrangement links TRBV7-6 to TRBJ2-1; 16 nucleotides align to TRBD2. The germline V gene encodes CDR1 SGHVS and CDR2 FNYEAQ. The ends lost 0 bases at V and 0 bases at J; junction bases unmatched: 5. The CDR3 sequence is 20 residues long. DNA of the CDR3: TGTGCCAGCAGCTTAGCGGGACTAGCGGGGGGGCCCAGCTCCTACAATGAGCAGTTCTTC. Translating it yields CASSLAGLAGGPSSYNEQFF.

CDR3 region: CASRDDRDYEQYF. The CDR3 DNA is TGTGCCAGCAGGGATGACAGGGACTACGAGCAGTACTTC. The rearrangement joins TRBV3-1 (or the pseudogene TRBV3-2) to TRBJ2-7; 7 bases match TRBD1. Germline CDR1 LGHDT, CDR2 YNNKEL (reference sequence). CDR3 length equals 13 residues. After removal of 6 bases from V and 3 bases from J, the junction contained 5 bases not matched to a gene.